The sequence of this T cell receptor (beta chain) was determined in a study of CD8 T cells in ankylosing spondylitis. Of note for this clonotype: No antigen is known for it.

Per the germline V gene, CDR1 is MNHNY and CDR2 is SVGAGI (reference sequence). The V end was cut by 6 bases, the J end by 5 bases, with 5 bases between. The CDR3 sequence is 11 residues long. Broader study findings: Ankylosing spondylitis blood appeared to carry a characteristic TCR beta motif of roughly 8 highly homologous variants.

TCRdb ran MiXCR on the 5' RACE reads and lists one entry per CDR3 protein. The table includes around 440,000 distinct CDR3 sequences, about 15% detected once. The source is a male donor with ankylosing spondylitis. Sequencing input: blood, either unsorted or a sorted T cell fraction (not recorded which). This chain uses TRBV6-6 with TRBJ1-5, with D unresolved. As DNA, the CDR3 is TGTGCCAGCAGGAACGATCAGCCCCAGCATTTT. This codes for CASRNDQPQHF.